The rows below give T cell receptor beta chains drawn from one sample of a study of cytomegalovirus exposure and HLA in healthy donors. Clones were read by immunoSEQ multiplex PCR, and TCRdb kept only the in-frame ones, dropping some. The table lists some 41,000 clones, roughly half of them singletons. Sequenced material: PBMCs. These receptors came from a man in his sixties in good health and CMV-seronegative. Both conserved end residues are part of each CDR3. D genes are given only for firm matches. Clone size is shown for a subset of rows, as once, few, many or a class of expanded clone.

d_gene: TRBD1
abundance: -
j_gene: TRBJ1-2
v_gene: TRBV6-6
CDR3aa: CASSMGQGVSYGYTF
CDR3nt: TGTGCCAGCAGTATGGGACAGGGGGTCTCCTATGGCTACACCTTC

d_gene: -
abundance: -
j_gene: TRBJ1-2
v_gene: TRBV18
CDR3aa: CASSPKEGSNYGYTF
CDR3nt: TGTGCCAGCTCCCCCAAGGAGGGTTCTAACTATGGCTACACCTTC

d_gene: -
abundance: -
j_gene: TRBJ1-5
v_gene: TRBV7-2
CDR3aa: CASSRGGVKRNQPQHF
CDR3nt: TGTGCCAGCAGCCGCGGGGGGGTGAAACGCAATCAGCCCCAGCATTTT

d_gene: TRBD2
abundance: -
j_gene: TRBJ2-5
v_gene: TRBV2
CDR3aa: CASSGTSGSQETQYF
CDR3nt: TGTGCCAGCAGCGGGACTAGCGGGAGCCAAGAGACCCAGTACTTC

d_gene: -
abundance: -
j_gene: TRBJ1-2
v_gene: TRBV30
CDR3aa: CAWSVSRRVYGYTF
CDR3nt: TGTGCCTGGAGTGTATCGCGGCGGGTCTATGGCTACACCTTC

d_gene: TRBD1
abundance: -
j_gene: TRBJ1-1
v_gene: TRBV5-1
CDR3aa: CASSSGGPNTEAFF
CDR3nt: TGCGCCAGCAGCTCAGGGGGCCCTAACACTGAAGCTTTCTTT

d_gene: TRBD2
abundance: -
j_gene: TRBJ2-2
v_gene: TRBV30
CDR3aa: CAWGPGLAVTGELFF
CDR3nt: TGTGCCTGGGGGCCCGGACTAGCGGTCACCGGGGAGCTGTTTTTT

d_gene: TRBD1
abundance: few
j_gene: TRBJ1-5
v_gene: TRBV7-2
CDR3aa: CASSSRTGTQPQHF
CDR3nt: TGTGCCAGCAGCTCCAGGACAGGAACTCAGCCCCAGCATTTT

d_gene: -
abundance: few
j_gene: TRBJ1-2
v_gene: TRBV25-1
CDR3aa: CASRRDGNYGYTF
CDR3nt: TGTGCCAGCAGGCGGGACGGTAACTATGGCTACACCTTC

d_gene: TRBD1
abundance: -
j_gene: TRBJ1-6
v_gene: TRBV4-3
CDR3aa: CASSQFLLPGQGYSPLHF
CDR3nt: TGCGCCAGCAGCCAGTTTTTACTACCGGGACAGGGATATTCACCCCTCCACTTT

d_gene: TRBD1
abundance: few
j_gene: TRBJ2-2
v_gene: TRBV5-6
CDR3aa: CASSLDRGAVATGELFF
CDR3nt: TGTGCCAGCAGCCTAGACAGGGGGGCTGTGGCCACCGGGGAGCTGTTTTTT

d_gene: -
abundance: -
j_gene: TRBJ1-5
v_gene: TRBV30
CDR3aa: CAWSLGSGSNQPQHF
CDR3nt: TGTGCCTGGAGTCTTGGCAGTGGTAGCAATCAGCCCCAGCATTTT

d_gene: -
abundance: few
j_gene: TRBJ1-2
v_gene: TRBV6-4
CDR3aa: CASNPQGFLGGYTF
CDR3nt: TGTGCCAGCAATCCCCAGGGATTTCTTGGTGGCTACACCTTC

d_gene: -
abundance: -
j_gene: TRBJ1-4
v_gene: TRBV4-1
CDR3aa: CASSGRGEKLFF
CDR3nt: TGCGCCAGCAGCGGCCGGGGTGAAAAACTGTTTTTT

d_gene: -
abundance: -
j_gene: TRBJ1-4
v_gene: TRBV28
CDR3aa: CASSFAGVNEKLFF
CDR3nt: TGTGCCAGCAGTTTTGCAGGGGTTAATGAAAAACTGTTTTTT

d_gene: TRBD2
abundance: few
j_gene: TRBJ2-2
v_gene: TRBV4-2
CDR3aa: CASSQPSSGRAAGELFF
CDR3nt: TGTGCCAGCAGCCAACCATCAAGCGGGAGGGCCGCCGGGGAGCTGTTTTTT

d_gene: TRBD2
abundance: -
j_gene: TRBJ2-2
v_gene: TRBV5-1
CDR3aa: CASSSNGLAGGAGELFF
CDR3nt: TGCGCCAGCAGCTCGAATGGACTAGCGGGAGGGGCCGGGGAGCTGTTTTTT

d_gene: -
abundance: -
j_gene: TRBJ2-6
v_gene: TRBV6-5
CDR3aa: CASRRKSSGANVLTF
CDR3nt: TGTGCCAGCAGGCGAAAGAGCTCTGGGGCCAACGTCCTGACTTTC

d_gene: TRBD2
abundance: -
j_gene: TRBJ2-7
v_gene: TRBV5-1
CDR3aa: CASSLGLAGVGTYEQYF
CDR3nt: TGCGCCAGCAGCTTAGGGCTAGCGGGAGTAGGCACCTACGAGCAGTACTTC

d_gene: TRBD1
abundance: once
j_gene: TRBJ1-1
v_gene: TRBV2
CDR3aa: CASSAGGSLNTEAFF
CDR3nt: TGTGCCAGCAGTGCAGGGGGTAGTCTGAACACTGAAGCTTTCTTT

d_gene: -
abundance: few
j_gene: TRBJ1-2
v_gene: TRBV30
CDR3aa: CAWSTGGSGNYGYTF
CDR3nt: TGTGCCTGGTCCACAGGAGGGTCGGGGAACTATGGCTACACCTTC

d_gene: -
abundance: few
j_gene: TRBJ2-3
v_gene: TRBV7-9
CDR3aa: CASSFIGDTQYF
CDR3nt: TGTGCCAGCAGCTTTATCGGAGATACGCAGTATTTT

d_gene: -
abundance: -
j_gene: TRBJ2-4
v_gene: TRBV29-1
CDR3aa: CSVEERGHKNIQYF
CDR3nt: TGCAGCGTTGAAGAAAGGGGTCACAAAAACATTCAGTACTTC

d_gene: -
abundance: -
j_gene: TRBJ2-1
v_gene: TRBV28
CDR3aa: CASSPQVLAHDEQFF
CDR3nt: TGTGCCAGCAGTCCGCAGGTGTTGGCCCACGATGAGCAGTTCTTC

d_gene: TRBD2
abundance: few
j_gene: TRBJ2-7
v_gene: TRBV30
CDR3aa: CAWRTSGISHEQYF
CDR3nt: TGTGCCTGGCGGACTAGCGGGATCTCCCACGAGCAGTACTTC